This T cell receptor (beta chain) was documented in a study of blood T cells in healthy people across ages. Study results and caveats: Long-lived donors exceeded aged donors in naive CD4+ cells and diversity.

The CDR3 contains 15 residues. Germline CDR1 reads SGHTA; CDR2 reads FQGNSA. Trimming shortened V by 5 bases and J by 4 bases, and 15 bases separated the two germline ends. A J-beta primer mix and a sample-barcoded 5' primer were used in a second PCR of about 7 to 12 cycles. The authors tagged each cDNA molecule using a template-switch adaptor with 12 random nucleotides. MiXCR, run by TCRdb on the 5' RACE reads, gives a single entry per CDR3 protein. The table records about 720,000 distinct CDR3 sequences, about 24% of them present only once. Each sample had at least 6.5 million PBMCs isolated. Each sample provided at least 6 micrograms of extracted total RNA. Note on this clonotype: Its matching antigen is unknown.

The source of this sequence is a man between 65 and 79 years old in good health. The chain joins TRBV7-2 to TRBJ1-5; a weak D match, TRBD1 (6 bases). Input material: blood. In DNA, the CDR3 is TGTGCCAGCAGCCCACAGGGAGAGAGTAATCAGCCCCAGCATTTT. It is translated as CASSPQGESNQPQHF.